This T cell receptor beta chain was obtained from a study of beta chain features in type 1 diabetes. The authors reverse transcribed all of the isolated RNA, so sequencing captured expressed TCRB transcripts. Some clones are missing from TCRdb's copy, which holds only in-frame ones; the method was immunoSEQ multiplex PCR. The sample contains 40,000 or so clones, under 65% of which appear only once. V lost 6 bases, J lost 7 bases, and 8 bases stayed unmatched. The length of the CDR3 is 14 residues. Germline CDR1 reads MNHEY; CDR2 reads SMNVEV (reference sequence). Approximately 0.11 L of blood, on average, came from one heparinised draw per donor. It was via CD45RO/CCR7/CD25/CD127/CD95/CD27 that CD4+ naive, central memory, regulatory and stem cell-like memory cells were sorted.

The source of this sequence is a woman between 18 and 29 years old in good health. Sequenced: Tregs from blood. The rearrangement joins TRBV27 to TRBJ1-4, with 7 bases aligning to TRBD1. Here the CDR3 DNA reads TGTGCCAGCAGGACCGGGACAGACGTTGAAAAACTGTTTTTT. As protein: CASRTGTDVEKLFF.